These 8 T cell receptor beta chains originate from one sample sequenced in a study of CD8 T cells in Susac syndrome. The authors reverse transcribed about 0.45 to 1 ug RNA with random hexamers. MiXCR, applied by TCRdb to the immunoSEQ multiplex PCR reads, yields one record per CDR3 protein. Altogether 120,000 to 150,000 distinct CDR3 sequences are present, approximately 93% being singletons, with the ten largest covering roughly 0.083%. Sequencing used CD4+ T cells from PBMCs. These TCRs come from a human donor in good health.

The chain recombines TRBV12-3 or TRBV12-4 with TRBJ1-1; no clear D. V dropped 2 bases and J dropped 2 bases, with 6 bases sitting between them. The CDR3 extends over 13 amino acids. The CDR3 protein is CASSLQLNTEAFF. The CDR3 DNA reads TGTGCCAGCAGTTTACAGCTAAACACTGAAGCTTTCTTT.

The genes are TRBV12-3 or TRBV12-4 and TRBJ2-3; 8 bases line up with TRBD2. V was clipped by 2 bases and J by 5 bases; unmatched bases: 0. This CDR3 is 13 amino acids long. The CDR3 DNA sequence: TGTGCCAGCAGTTTAAGCGGGGGAGATACGCAGTATTTT. It translates to CASSLSGGDTQYF.

This chain connects TRBV15 to TRBJ1-5, with a possible D match to TRBD1 (6 bases). CDR3 length equals 16 residues. The V end was cut by 1 base, the J end by 1 base, with 11 bases between. Germline V lookup: CDR1 LNHNV, CDR2 YYDKDF (reference sequence). CDR3 bases: TGTGCCACCAGCAGAGTGGGGGGCCTGAGCAATCAGCCCCAGCATTTT. Translation: CATSRVGGLSNQPQHF.

The chain carries TRBV28 and TRBJ2-2, with TRBD2 matching over 7 bases. Germline values: CDR1 MDHEN, CDR2 SYDVKM. This CDR3 contains 16 residues. Unmatched junction bases numbered 11, after V lost 4 bases and J lost 6 bases. This chain's CDR3 is CASSSVLANFAGELFF. As DNA, the CDR3 is TGTGCCAGCAGTTCGGTACTAGCGAACTTCGCCGGGGAGCTGTTTTTT.

J is TRBJ2-5 and V is TRBV28; D possibly uses TRBD1 or TRBD2 (5 bases each). The V end was cut by 2 bases, the J end by 6 bases, with 10 bases between. Germline CDR1 MDHEN, CDR2 SYDVKM. The CDR3 extends over 13 amino acids. The CDR3 loop reads CASSLRGPKTQYF. For the CDR3, the DNA is TGTGCCAGCAGTTTAAGGGGACCCAAGACCCAGTACTTC. The entire variable domain, with the rest obtained from reference TRBV28 and TRBJ2-5, is as follows: DVKVTQSSRYLVKRTGEKVFLECVQDMDHENMFWYRQDPGLGLRLIYFSYDVKMKEKGDIPEGYSVSREKKERFSLILESASTNQTSMYLCASSLRGPKTQYFGPGTRLLVL.

This chain joins TRBV12-3 or TRBV12-4 and TRBJ2-3, with D perhaps assigned TRBD1 or TRBD2 (6 bases each). The CDR3 runs to 15 residues. With 6 bases removed from V and 0 bases from J, the gap between germline ends came to 13 bases. CDR3 nucleotide sequence: TGTGCCAGCAGCAAGGGGGGACTCAGCACAGATACGCAGTATTTT. Its translation is CASSKGGLSTDTQYF.

The chain combines TRBV30 with TRBJ1-3; tentative D call: TRBD1 (5 bases). The length of the CDR3 is 13 residues. Per germline, CDR1 GTSNPN and CDR2 SVGIG (reference sequence). With 3 bases removed from V and 1 base from J, the gap between germline ends came to 7 bases. CDR3 residues: CAWRGLSGNTIYF. Here the CDR3 DNA reads TGTGCCTGGAGGGGACTTTCTGGAAACACCATATATTTT. The whole variable domain, remainder taken from reference TRBV30 and TRBJ1-3, is SQTIHQWPATLVQPVGSPLSLECTVEGTSNPNLYWYRQAAGRGLQLLFYSVGIGQISSEVPQNLSASRPQDRQFILSSKKLLLSDSGFYLCAWRGLSGNTIYFGEGSWLTVV.

V and J are TRBV20-1 and TRBJ2-3; the match to TRBD2 covers 8 bases. J was trimmed by 5 bases and V by 0 bases; bases with no gene match: 7. The V gene's germline CDR1 is DFQATT and CDR2 SNEGSKA (reference sequence). This CDR3 is 15 amino acids long. CDR3 sequence (DNA): TGCAGTGCTAGAGAGAGCGGGGCGGGGGGAGATACGCAGTATTTT. This codes for CSARESGAGGDTQYF.